The 10 T cell receptor beta chains reported below all come from one sample, sequenced in a study of blood T cell repertoires in COVID-19. Profiling relied on immunoSEQ multiplex PCR, and the TCRdb table lists in-frame clones only, not all of them. In the table there are roughly 150,000 clones, 80% to 90% of which are singletons. The specimen sequenced was peripheral blood. The receptors here all came from a man aged 18-30 years with COVID-19, enrolled during active disease.

The chain recombines TRBV19 with TRBJ2-1; 7 bases line up with TRBD1. Germline V gene data show CDR1 as LNHDA and CDR2 as SQIVND (reference sequence). Trimming cost V 5 bases and J 5 bases; bases outside gene matches: 3. The CDR3 runs to 13 residues. The CDR3 is CASSPDRDNEQFF. For the CDR3, the DNA is TGTGCCAGTAGTCCAGACAGGGACAATGAGCAGTTCTTC.

The CDR3 coding sequence is TGTGCCATCAGTGACCTGGACAGGGACTCCTACGAGCAGTACTTC. It encodes CAISDLDRDSYEQYF. This chain uses TRBV10-3 with TRBJ2-7; TRBD1 matches 8 bases. This CDR3 comprises 15 residues. After removal of 3 bases from V and 0 bases from J, the junction contained 4 bases not matched to a gene. Germline V gives CDR1 ENHRY, CDR2 SYGVKD.

The chain uses TRBV28 and TRBJ2-7; possible D gene TRBD1, 6 bases. The V and J ends lost 6 bases and 11 bases respectively, with 14 bases between them. Germline assignment: CDR1 MDHEN and CDR2 SYDVKM. This CDR3 has 11 amino acids. CDR3 DNA: TGTGCCAGCAGATTCACAGGGCTGGAGTACTTC. Translation gives CASRFTGLEYF.

The V call is TRBV6-2 or TRBV6-3, the J call TRBJ2-1, with D unclear. Germline V gene lookup returns CDR1 MNHEY and CDR2 SVGEGT. CDR3 length: 13 residues. Trimming pared 4 bases from V and 6 bases from J, leaving 10 bases between. This CDR3 reads CASSFNRPNEQFF. As DNA, the CDR3 is TGTGCCAGCAGTTTCAACAGACCCAATGAGCAGTTCTTC.

The chain links TRBV7-2 to TRBJ2-4, with 12 bases that match TRBD1. Germline CDR1 is SGHTA and CDR2 is FQGNSA. Unmatched junction bases numbered 9, after V lost 1 base and J lost 2 bases. The CDR3 consists of 19 residues. CDR3 bases: TGTGCCAGCAGCTTAGAGGGGACAGGGGGCATGGGAACCAAAAACATTCAGTACTTC. Protein: CASSLEGTGGMGTKNIQYF.

The chain employs TRBV5-3 and TRBJ2-1; D remains ambiguous. TRBV5-3 is designated an ORF whose function remains uncertain. Trimming shortened V by 2 bases and J by 0 bases, and 6 bases separated the two germline ends. The CDR3 covers 14 residues. The CDR3 spells CARSLLSSYNEQFF. The CDR3 nucleotides read TGTGCCAGAAGCTTACTAAGCTCCTACAATGAGCAGTTCTTC.

Concerning this clone itself: Additional DNA sequences in this sample encode the identical CDR3. This sequence joins TRBV4-1 and TRBJ2-2; 14 bases align to TRBD2. V lost 1 base, J lost 4 bases, and 5 bases stayed unmatched. The CDR3 consists of 18 residues. Germline loops: CDR1 MGHRA, CDR2 YSYEKL. CDR3 protein: CASSQGGLAGVGTGELFF. CDR3 nucleotide sequence: TGCGCCAGCAGCCAAGGGGGACTAGCGGGAGTAGGCACCGGGGAGCTGTTTTTT.

This chain connects TRBV6-5 to TRBJ2-2; D not certain. Per the germline V gene, CDR1 is MNHEY and CDR2 is SVGAGI. The length of the CDR3 is 10 residues. Between the trimmed V and J ends, which lost 7 bases and 6 bases, there was a span of 3 bases. The CDR3 nucleotides read TGTGCCAGCACCTCCGGGGAGCTGTTTTTT. This translates into CASTSGELFF.

The gene calls are TRBV10-2 and TRBJ1-6; maybe TRBD1 (5 bases). V lost 0 bases and J 5 bases, leaving 8 bases between the germline ends. The germline V gene has CDR1 WSHSY and CDR2 SAAADI. The CDR3 totals 15 residues. The CDR3 DNA is TGCGCCAGCAGTGAGTCGGGCAGGGATAATTCACCCCTCCACTTT. This encodes CASSESGRDNSPLHF.

The chain carries TRBV28 and TRBJ2-7; possibly TRBD1 for D (6 bases). V lost 5 bases to trimming and J lost 6 bases, with 20 bases between them. The CDR3 runs 15 residues. From germline, CDR1 is MDHEN and CDR2 SYDVKM. The CDR3 reads CASSPWTDLEFEQYF. Written as DNA, the CDR3 is TGTGCCAGCAGTCCATGGACAGATTTGGAGTTCGAGCAGTACTTC.